This T cell receptor (beta chain) was sequenced for a study of blood T cells in healthy people across ages. Broader study findings: Samples with more naive T cells showed higher observed beta diversity.

Comment on this clonotype: The antigen remains unidentified.

It was with a sample-barcoded 5' primer and a J-beta primer mix that a second PCR of roughly 7 to 12 cycles was run. Each cDNA molecule was tagged by a template-switch adaptor that had 12 random nucleotides. From the 5' RACE reads, TCRdb called clonotypes with MiXCR, one entry per CDR3 protein. Among 1.4 million to 1.5 million distinct CDR3 sequences listed, about 40% were seen once. The V end lost 6 bases, the J end lost 6 bases, and 11 bases lay between the germline ends. Germline CDR1 SQVTM, CDR2 ANQGSEA. The CDR3 loop spans 11 amino acids. Isolation of PBMCs gave at least 7 million cells per sample.

The rearrangement links TRBV29-1 to TRBJ1-2; D call uncertain. What was sequenced was blood. The sequence came from a woman aged 18-30 years in good health. CDR3 nucleotide sequence: TGCAGCGTAAAAGATTTACATGGCTACACCTTC. Translation gives CSVKDLHGYTF.